This T cell receptor (beta chain) was identified in a study of T cell responses to AZD1222 COVID-19 vaccine. The data were produced by immunoSEQ multiplex PCR, yet TCRdb's version contains in-frame clones alone and is incomplete. Among 100,000 or so clones, 80% to 90% were seen once, and the ten largest hold 10%. This sequence was found in an adult who received the AZD1222 COVID-19 vaccine. The specimen was peripheral blood, collected 28 days after the second AZD1222 dose.

For the CDR3, the DNA is TGTGCCAGCAGTTTAATAGACCCCTATGGCTACACCTTC. Encoded protein: CASSLIDPYGYTF. The chain couples TRBV12-3 or TRBV12-4 to TRBJ1-2; the D is unclear. The CDR3 runs to 13 residues. Trimming took 2 bases from V and 4 from J, leaving 8 bases between them.